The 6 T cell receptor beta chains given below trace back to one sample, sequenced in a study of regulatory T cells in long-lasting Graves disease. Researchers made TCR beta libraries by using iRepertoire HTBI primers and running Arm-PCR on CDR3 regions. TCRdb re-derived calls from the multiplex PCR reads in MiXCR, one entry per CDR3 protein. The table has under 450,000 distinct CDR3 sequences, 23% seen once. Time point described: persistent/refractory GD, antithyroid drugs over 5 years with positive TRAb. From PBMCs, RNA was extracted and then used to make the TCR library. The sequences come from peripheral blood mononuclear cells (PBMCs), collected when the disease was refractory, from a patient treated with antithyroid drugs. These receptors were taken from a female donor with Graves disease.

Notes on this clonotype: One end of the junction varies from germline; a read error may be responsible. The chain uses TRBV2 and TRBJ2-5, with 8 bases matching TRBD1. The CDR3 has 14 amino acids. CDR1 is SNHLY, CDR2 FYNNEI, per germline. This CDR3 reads CASGWTGLQETQYF. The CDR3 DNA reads TGTGCCAGCGGGTGGACAGGGCTCCAAGAGACCCAGTATTTC.

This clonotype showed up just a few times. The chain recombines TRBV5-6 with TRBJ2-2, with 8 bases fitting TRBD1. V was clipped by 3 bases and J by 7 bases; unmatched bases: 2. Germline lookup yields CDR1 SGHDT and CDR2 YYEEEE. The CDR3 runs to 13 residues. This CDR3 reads CASSYRGFGELFF. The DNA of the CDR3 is TGTGCCAGCAGCTACAGGGGGTTCGGGGAGCTGTTTTTT.

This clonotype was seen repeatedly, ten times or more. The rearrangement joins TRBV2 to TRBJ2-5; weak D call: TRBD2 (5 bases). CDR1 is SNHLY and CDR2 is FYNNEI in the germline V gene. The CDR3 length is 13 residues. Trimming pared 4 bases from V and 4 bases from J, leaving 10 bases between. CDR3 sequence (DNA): TGTGCCAGCAGTGCCCGGACTGGAGAGACCCAGTACTTC. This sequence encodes CASSARTGETQYF.

The CDR3 sequence is CSVRLQSSYEQYF. For the CDR3, the DNA is TGCAGCGTCCGGCTACAGAGCTCCTACGAGCAGTACTTC. The rearrangement uses TRBV29-1 and TRBJ2-7; D is uncertain. The CDR3 has 13 amino acids. Looked up from germline, CDR1 is SQVTM and CDR2 is ANQGSEA. The germline V and J ends were trimmed by 6 bases and 0 bases, with 12 bases remaining between them.

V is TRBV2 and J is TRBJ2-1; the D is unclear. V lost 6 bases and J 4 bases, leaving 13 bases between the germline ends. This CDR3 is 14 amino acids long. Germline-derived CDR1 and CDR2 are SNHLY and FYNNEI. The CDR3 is CASRRYVRYNEQFF. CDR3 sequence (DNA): TGTGCCAGCAGGCGGTATGTTCGGTACAATGAGCAGTTCTTC.

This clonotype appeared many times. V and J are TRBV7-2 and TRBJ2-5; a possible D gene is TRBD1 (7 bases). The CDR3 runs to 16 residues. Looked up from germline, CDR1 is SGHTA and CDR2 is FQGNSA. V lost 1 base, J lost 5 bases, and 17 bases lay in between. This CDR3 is CASSLEVAPGGETQYF. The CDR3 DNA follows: TGTGCCAGCAGCTTAGAGGTAGCCCCAGGGGGGGAGACCCAGTACTTC.